This T cell receptor beta chain is drawn from a study of cytomegalovirus exposure and HLA in healthy donors. As regards this clone: The antigen remains unidentified.

It was with 60 Vbeta and 13 Jbeta primers that the PCR ran. Sequencing was performed with immunoSEQ multiplex PCR; in TCRdb, only in-frame clones are kept and a portion is missing. The data hold some 79,000 clones, with 60% to 85% observed a single time. Though nominally healthy at sampling, donors likely had unrecorded immune exposures. General observations from the study: Later analysis placed DRB1 highest and HLA-C lowest in TCR association rates, which differed by HLA locus.

Germline CDR1 reads MNHNS; CDR2 reads SASEGT. This CDR3 has 12 residues. Trimming shortened V by 1 base and J by 12 bases, and 13 bases separated the two germline ends. V usage is TRBV6-1 and J usage is TRBJ2-7; D might be TRBD2 (6 bases). The specimen sequenced was PBMCs. The sequence came from a male donor in good health and CMV-seropositive. This CDR3 is CASSEEWGVGYF. In DNA form, the CDR3 reads TGTGCCAGCAGTGAAGAGTGGGGGGTCGGGTACTTC.